This T cell receptor beta chain came from a study of blood T cell repertoires in COVID-19. Study as a whole: There were acute and convalescent COVID-19 samples, and they came from the United States, Italy and Spain. The analysed material was cDNA or gDNA that came from T cells, B-cell-depleted T cells, or PBMCs.

Sequenced by immunoSEQ multiplex PCR; TCRdb stores in-frame clones only, minus some. Here the sample spans about 76,000 clones, about 86% being singletons. Germline V gene sequence: CDR1 MNHNY, CDR2 SVGAGI (reference sequence). The length of the CDR3 is 16 residues. V trimming: 2 bases; J trimming: 3 bases; junction bases outside the gene matches: 10. The clonotype comes from a human donor in a cohort sampled during active COVID-19. The V call is TRBV6-6, the J call TRBJ2-7; 7 nucleotides align to TRBD2. What was sequenced was peripheral blood. The CDR3 sequence is CASSYALLLADYEQYF. The CDR3 DNA reads TGTGCCAGCAGTTACGCTCTCCTTCTAGCGGACTACGAGCAGTACTTC.